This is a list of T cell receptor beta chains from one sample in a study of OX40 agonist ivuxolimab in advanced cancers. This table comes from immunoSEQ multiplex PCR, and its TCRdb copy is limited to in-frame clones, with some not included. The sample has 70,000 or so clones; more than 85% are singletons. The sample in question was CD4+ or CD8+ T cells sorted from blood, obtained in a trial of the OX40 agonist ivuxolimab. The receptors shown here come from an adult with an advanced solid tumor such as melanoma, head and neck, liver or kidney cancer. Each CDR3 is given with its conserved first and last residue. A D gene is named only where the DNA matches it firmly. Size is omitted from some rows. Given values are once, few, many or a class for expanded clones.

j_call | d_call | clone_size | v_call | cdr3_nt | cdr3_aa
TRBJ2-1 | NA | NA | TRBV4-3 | TGCGCCAGCAGCCAAGTGTTACAGGCGGATGAGCAGTTCTTC | CASSQVLQADEQFF
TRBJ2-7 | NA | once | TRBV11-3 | TGTGCCAGCAGCCCCCCGGTTTGGTACTTC | CASSPPVWYF
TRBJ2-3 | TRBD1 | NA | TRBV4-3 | TGCGCCAGCAGCCAACGAACAGGGGAAAATACGCAGTATTTT | CASSQRTGENTQYF
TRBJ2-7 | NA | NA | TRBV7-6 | TGTGCCAGCAGCTTAGACCGATTCTACGAGCAGTACTTC | CASSLDRFYEQYF
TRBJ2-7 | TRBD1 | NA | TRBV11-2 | TGTGCCAGCAGCCACTCCGGGACAGGATTCTACGAGCAGTACTTC | CASSHSGTGFYEQYF
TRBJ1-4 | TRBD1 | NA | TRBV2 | TGTGCCAGCAGTGGGGACAGGGAGTCATCTAATGAAAAACTGTTTTTT | CASSGDRESSNEKLFF
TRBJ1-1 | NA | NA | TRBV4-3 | TGCGCCAGCAGCCAAGCCGGACAAGAAGCTTTCTTT | CASSQAGQEAFF
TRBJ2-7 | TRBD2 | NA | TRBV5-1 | TGCGCCAGCAGCTTGGAGCGGGGGGCTACCTACGAGCAGTACTTC | CASSLERGATYEQYF
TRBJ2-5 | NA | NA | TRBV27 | TGTGCCAGTCGTGGGGTCGAAGAGACCCAGTACTTC | CASRGVEETQYF
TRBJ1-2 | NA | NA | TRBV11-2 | TGTGCCAGCAGCTCCCTACAGGGTCTCTCTTATGGCTACACCTTC | CASSSLQGLSYGYTF
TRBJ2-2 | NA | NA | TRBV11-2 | TGTGCCAGCAGCCCAGCACCGAAGTACACCGGGGAGCTGTTTTTT | CASSPAPKYTGELFF
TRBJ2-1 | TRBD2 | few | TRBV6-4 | TGTGCCAGCAGTGGGACTAGCGGGGGGAATGAGCAGTTCTTC | CASSGTSGGNEQFF
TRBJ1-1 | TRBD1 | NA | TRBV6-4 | TGTGCCAGCAGTGAAAGACAGGGGGCGGTGAACACTGAAGCTTTCTTT | CASSERQGAVNTEAFF
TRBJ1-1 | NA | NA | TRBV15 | TGTGCCACCAGCAGGAGAGACGGACACACTGAAGCTTTCTTT | CATSRRDGHTEAFF
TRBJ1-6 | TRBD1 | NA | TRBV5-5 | TGTGCCAGCAGCTTGTTAGACAGGGTTAATTCACCCCTCCACTTT | CASSLLDRVNSPLHF
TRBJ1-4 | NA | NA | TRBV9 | TGTGCCAGCAGCATCCAGGGAGCAACTAATGAAAAACTGTTTTTT | CASSIQGATNEKLFF
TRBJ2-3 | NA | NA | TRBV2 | TGTGCCAGCAGTGAATCGTCCCCAGGCACAGATACGCAGTATTTT | CASSESSPGTDTQYF
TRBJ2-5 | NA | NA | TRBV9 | TGTGCCAGCAGCGTGGTACAGGGAGGGAGGGAGACCCAGTACTTC | CASSVVQGGRETQYF
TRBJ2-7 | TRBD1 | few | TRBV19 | TGTGCCAGTAGTCCCAGGGGGCACTACGAGCAGTACTTC | CASSPRGHYEQYF
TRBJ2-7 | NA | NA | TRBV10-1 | TGCGCCAGCAGGGACGGACTAAGAGAGTACTTC | CASRDGLREYF
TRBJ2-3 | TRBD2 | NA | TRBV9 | TGTGCCAGCAGCGTAGCTGTGGGACTAGCGGGGGGGCCGACAGATACGCAGTATTTT | CASSVAVGLAGGPTDTQYF
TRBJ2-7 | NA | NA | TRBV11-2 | TGTGCCAGCAGCTTTGGACACGACTACGAGCAGTACTTC | CASSFGHDYEQYF
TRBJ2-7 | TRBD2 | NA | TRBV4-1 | TGCGCCAGCAGCCCGCGGGATAGCGGGACCTACGAGCAGTACTTC | CASSPRDSGTYEQYF
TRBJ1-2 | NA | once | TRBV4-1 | TGCGCCAGCAGCCAAGGACCCTTAGGTTATGGCTACACCTTC | CASSQGPLGYGYTF
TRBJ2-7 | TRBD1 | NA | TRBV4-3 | TGCGCCAGCGCCGAGACGGACAGGTCCTACGAGCAGTACTTC | CASAETDRSYEQYF
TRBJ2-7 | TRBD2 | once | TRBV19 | TGTGCCAGTAGTATAGAAATAGCGGGGTACGAGCAGTACTTC | CASSIEIAGYEQYF
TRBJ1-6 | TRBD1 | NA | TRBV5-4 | TGTGCCAGCAGCTTGCAGGGGGGCCCAAAAAGCTCCTATAATTCACCCCTCCACTTT | CASSLQGGPKSSYNSPLHF
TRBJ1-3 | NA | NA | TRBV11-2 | TGTGCCAGCAGCTTAGAGTGGGACCTGGCGGGAAACACCATATATTTT | CASSLEWDLAGNTIYF
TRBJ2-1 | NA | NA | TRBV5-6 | TGTGCCAGCATACCCTCGGGAGACTCCTACAATGAGCAGTTCTTC | CASIPSGDSYNEQFF
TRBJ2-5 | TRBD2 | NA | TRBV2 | TGTGCCAGCAGTGGGTTAGCGGGACCAGAGACCCAGTACTTC | CASSGLAGPETQYF
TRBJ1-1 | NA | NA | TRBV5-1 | TGCGCCAGCAGCTTGGAGGCAGGGATTGAAGCTTTCTTT | CASSLEAGIEAFF
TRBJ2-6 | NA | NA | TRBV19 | TGTGCCAGTAGTATTAGGCAGGCGGACGTCCTGACTTTC | CASSIRQADVLTF
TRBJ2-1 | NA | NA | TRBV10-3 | TGTGCCATCAGTGACCCCCCGAATGAGCAGTTCTTC | CAISDPPNEQFF
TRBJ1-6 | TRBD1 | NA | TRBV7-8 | TGTGCCAGCAGCTTAGCACCGGGACAGGGTTATTCACCCCTCCACTTT | CASSLAPGQGYSPLHF
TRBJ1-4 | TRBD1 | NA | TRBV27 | TGTGCCAGCGGTCGTCGACAGGGGGCGTCTAATGAAAAACTGTTTTTT | CASGRRQGASNEKLFF
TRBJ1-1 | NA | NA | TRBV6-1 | TGTGCCAGCAGGGCAGCTGAAGCTTTCTTT | CASRAAEAFF
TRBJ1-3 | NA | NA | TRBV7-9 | TGTGCCAGCTCGGGGGGGCAGGTCTCTGGAAACACCATATATTTT | CASSGGQVSGNTIYF
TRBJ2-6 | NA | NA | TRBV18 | TGTGCCAGCTCACCACCGAGCAGCTCTGGGGCCAACGTCCTGACTTTC | CASSPPSSSGANVLTF
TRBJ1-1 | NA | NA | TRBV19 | TGTGCCAGTACACCTTGGGCCGAGGGCCCGAACACTGAAGCTTTCTTT | CASTPWAEGPNTEAFF
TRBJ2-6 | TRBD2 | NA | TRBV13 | TGTGCCAGCAGCATAGGACTAGCGGCTGCAGGGGCCAACGTCCTGACTTTC | CASSIGLAAAGANVLTF
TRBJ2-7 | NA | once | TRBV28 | TGTGCCACTGTCGGGGTTACGACCTACGAGCAGTACTTC | CATVGVTTYEQYF
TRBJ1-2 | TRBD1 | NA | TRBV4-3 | TGCGCCAGCAGCCAAGACAGGGGGCATCGGGGCTACACCTTC | CASSQDRGHRGYTF
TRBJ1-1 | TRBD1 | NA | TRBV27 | TGTGCCAGCAGCTGGCCGGGACAGGGGAGGACTGAAGCTTTCTTT | CASSWPGQGRTEAFF
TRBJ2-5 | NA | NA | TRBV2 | TGTGCCACCATCCAGCGGTCTACTACTAAGGAGCAGTACTTC | CATIQRSTTKEQYF
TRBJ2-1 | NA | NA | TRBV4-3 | TGCGCCAGCAGCCAAGATCTCGGGGGATCCTACAATGAGCAGTTCTTC | CASSQDLGGSYNEQFF
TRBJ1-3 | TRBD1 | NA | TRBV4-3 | TGCGCCAGCAGCCTCGACAGGGATTCTGGAAACACCATATATTTT | CASSLDRDSGNTIYF
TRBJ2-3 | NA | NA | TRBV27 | TGTGCCAGCAGTTTAGCGGGGAGCACAGATACGCAGTATTTT | CASSLAGSTDTQYF
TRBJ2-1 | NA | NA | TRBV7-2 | TGTGCCAGCAGCCGGGGGGCTAGCGGTTACAATGAGCAGTTCTTC | CASSRGASGYNEQFF
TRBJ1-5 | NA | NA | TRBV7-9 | TGTGCCAGCAGCTTAAGCCTCAACCAGCCCCAGCATTTT | CASSLSLNQPQHF
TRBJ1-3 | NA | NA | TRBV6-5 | TGTGCCAGCAGTTACTCCACGTTCTCTGGAAACACCATATATTTT | CASSYSTFSGNTIYF
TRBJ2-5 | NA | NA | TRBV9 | TGTGCCAGCAGCGTATCCGGATCTCAAGAGACCCAGTACTTC | CASSVSGSQETQYF
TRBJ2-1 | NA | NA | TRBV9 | TGTGCCAGCAGCGTAGAATGGGGGTTCTACAATGAGCAGTTCTTC | CASSVEWGFYNEQFF
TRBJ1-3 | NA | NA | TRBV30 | TGTGCCTGCCGGGGGGCAGGGGTAGGAGTCTCTGGAAACACCATATATTTT | CACRGAGVGVSGNTIYF